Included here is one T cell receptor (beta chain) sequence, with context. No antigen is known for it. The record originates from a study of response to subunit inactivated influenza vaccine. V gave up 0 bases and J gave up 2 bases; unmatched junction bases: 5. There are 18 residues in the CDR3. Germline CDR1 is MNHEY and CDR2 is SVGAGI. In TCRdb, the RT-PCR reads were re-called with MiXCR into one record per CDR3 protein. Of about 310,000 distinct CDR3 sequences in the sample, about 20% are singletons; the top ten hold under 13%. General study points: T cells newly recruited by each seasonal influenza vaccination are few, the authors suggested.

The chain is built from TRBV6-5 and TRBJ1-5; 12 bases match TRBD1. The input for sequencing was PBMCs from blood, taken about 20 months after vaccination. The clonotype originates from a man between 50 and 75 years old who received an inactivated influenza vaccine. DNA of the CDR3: TGTGCCAGCAGTTACTCGGGACAGGGGGCATCGGGCAATCAGCCCCAGCATTTT. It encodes CASSYSGQGASGNQPQHF.